This section outlines one TCR beta chain sequence together with its context. Antigen: not known. The record originates from a study of OX40 agonist ivuxolimab in advanced cancers. Across the study: Dose-escalation cases comprised hepatocellular carcinoma, melanoma, renal cell or head and neck cancer. Study results and caveats: Clonal expansion by week 6 occurred in CD4+ and CD8+ blood T cells (at 0.1 to 3.0 mg/kg). Among the least clonally expanded were partial responders at 0.1-3.0 mg/kg.

Sequenced by immunoSEQ multiplex PCR; TCRdb stores in-frame clones only, minus some. The table shows approximately 45,000 clones, with about 80% occurring only once. Any history of autoimmune disease or systemic immunosuppression disqualified patients. The CDR3 consists of 13 residues. The V gene's germline CDR1 is KGHSH and CDR2 LQKENI. V lost 6 bases to trimming and J lost 0 bases, with 5 bases between them. Sequenced here: CD4+ or CD8+ T cells sorted from blood, sampled in a trial of the OX40 agonist ivuxolimab. This TCR was sampled from an adult with an advanced solid tumor such as melanoma, head and neck, liver or kidney cancer. The V gene is TRBV18, the J gene TRBJ1-4; D is unresolved. In DNA form, the CDR3 reads TGTGCCAGCTCGCACGCAACTAATGAAAAACTGTTTTTT. Translation gives CASSHATNEKLFF.